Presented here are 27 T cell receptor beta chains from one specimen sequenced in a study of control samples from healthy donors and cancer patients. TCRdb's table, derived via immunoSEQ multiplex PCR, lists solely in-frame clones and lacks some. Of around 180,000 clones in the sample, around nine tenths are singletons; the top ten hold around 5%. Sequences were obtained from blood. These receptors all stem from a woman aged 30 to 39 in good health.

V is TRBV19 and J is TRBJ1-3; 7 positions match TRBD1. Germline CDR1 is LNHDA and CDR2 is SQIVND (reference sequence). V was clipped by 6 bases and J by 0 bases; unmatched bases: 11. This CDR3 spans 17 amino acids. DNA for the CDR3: TGTGCCAGTAGCCCTCAGGGGGAGAGCCTCTCTGGAAACACCATATATTTT. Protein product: CASSPQGESLSGNTIYF.

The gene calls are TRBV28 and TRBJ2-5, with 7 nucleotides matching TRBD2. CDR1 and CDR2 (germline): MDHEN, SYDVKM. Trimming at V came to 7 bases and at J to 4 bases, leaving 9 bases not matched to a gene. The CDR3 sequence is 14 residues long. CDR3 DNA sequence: TGTGCCAGCACCCCTAGCGGTAAACGAGAGACCCAGTACTTC. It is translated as CASTPSGKRETQYF.

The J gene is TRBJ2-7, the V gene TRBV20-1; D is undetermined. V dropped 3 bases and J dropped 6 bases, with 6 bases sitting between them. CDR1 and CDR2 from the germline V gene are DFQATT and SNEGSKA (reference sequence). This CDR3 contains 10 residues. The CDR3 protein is CSASLSEQYF. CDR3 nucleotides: TGCAGTGCTAGTTTGTCCGAGCAGTACTTC.

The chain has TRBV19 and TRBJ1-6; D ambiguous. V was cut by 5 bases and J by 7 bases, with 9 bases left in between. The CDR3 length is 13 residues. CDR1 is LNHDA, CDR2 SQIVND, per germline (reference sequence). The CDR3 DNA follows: TGTGCCAGTAGTGAGGAGGTCAATTCACCCCTCCACTTT. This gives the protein CASSEEVNSPLHF.

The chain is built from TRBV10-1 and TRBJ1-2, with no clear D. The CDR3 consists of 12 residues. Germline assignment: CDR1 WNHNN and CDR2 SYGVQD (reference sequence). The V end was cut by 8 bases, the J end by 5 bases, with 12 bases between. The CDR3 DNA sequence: TGCGCCAGCCATACAGTTCAGTATGGCTACACCTTC. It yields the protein CASHTVQYGYTF.

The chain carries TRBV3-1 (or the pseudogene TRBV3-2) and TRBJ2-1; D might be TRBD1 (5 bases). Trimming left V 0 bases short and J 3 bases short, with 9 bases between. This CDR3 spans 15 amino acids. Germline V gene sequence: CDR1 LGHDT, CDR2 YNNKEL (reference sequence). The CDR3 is CASSQELGLYNEQFF. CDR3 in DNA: TGTGCCAGCAGCCAAGAATTGGGGCTCTACAATGAGCAGTTCTTC.

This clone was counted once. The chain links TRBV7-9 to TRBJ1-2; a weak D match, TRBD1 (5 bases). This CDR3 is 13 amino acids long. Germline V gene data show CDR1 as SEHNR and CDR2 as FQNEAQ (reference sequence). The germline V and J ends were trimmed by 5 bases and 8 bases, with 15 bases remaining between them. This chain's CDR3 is CASSPDDRRGYTF. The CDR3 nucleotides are TGTGCCAGCAGCCCGGATGACAGACGGGGCTACACCTTC.

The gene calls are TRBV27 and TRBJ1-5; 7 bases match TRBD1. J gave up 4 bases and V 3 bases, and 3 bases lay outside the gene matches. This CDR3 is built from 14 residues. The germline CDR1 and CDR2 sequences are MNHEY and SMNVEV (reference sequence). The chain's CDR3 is CASSFQTGNQPQHF. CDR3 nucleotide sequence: TGTGCCAGCAGTTTCCAGACAGGGAATCAGCCCCAGCATTTT.

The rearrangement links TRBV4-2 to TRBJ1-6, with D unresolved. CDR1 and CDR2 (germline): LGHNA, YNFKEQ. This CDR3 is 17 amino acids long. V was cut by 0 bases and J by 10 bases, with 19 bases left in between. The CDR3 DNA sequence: TGTGCCAGCAGCCAAGATCTAGGGAGGATGGCATACTCACCCCTCCACTTT. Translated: CASSQDLGRMAYSPLHF.

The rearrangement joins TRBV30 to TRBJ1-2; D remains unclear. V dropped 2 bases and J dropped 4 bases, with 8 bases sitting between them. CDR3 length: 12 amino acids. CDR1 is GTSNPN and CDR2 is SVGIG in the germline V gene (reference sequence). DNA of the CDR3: TGTGCCTGGAGTACGTGGGTCTATGGCTACACCTTC. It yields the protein CAWSTWVYGYTF.

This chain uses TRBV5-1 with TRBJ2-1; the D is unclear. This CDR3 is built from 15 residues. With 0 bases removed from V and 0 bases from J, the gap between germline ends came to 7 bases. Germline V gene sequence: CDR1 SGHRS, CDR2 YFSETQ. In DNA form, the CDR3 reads TGCGCCAGCAGCTTGGTTCAAGGCTCCTACAATGAGCAGTTCTTC. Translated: CASSLVQGSYNEQFF.

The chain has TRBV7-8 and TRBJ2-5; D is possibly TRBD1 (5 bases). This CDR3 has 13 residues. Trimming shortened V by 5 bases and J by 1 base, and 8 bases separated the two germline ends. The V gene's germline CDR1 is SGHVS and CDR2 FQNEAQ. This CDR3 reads CASSRTPQETQYF. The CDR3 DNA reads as TGTGCCAGCAGCCGGACACCCCAAGAGACCCAGTACTTC.

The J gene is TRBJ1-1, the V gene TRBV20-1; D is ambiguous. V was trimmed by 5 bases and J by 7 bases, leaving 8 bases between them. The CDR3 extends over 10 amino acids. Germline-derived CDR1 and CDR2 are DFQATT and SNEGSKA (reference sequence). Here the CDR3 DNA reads TGCAGTGCTGGCGGAAGTGAAGCTTTCTTT. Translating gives CSAGGSEAFF.

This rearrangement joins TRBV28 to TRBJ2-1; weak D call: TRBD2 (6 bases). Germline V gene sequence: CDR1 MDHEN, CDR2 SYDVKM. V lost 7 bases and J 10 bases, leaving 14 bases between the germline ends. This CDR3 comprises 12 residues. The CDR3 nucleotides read TGTGCCAGCACCGATACTAGCAGAGAGCAGTTCTTC. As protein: CASTDTSREQFF.

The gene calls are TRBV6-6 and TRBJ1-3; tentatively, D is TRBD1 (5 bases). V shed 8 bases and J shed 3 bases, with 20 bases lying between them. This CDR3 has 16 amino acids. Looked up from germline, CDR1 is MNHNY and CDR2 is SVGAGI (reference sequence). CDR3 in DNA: TGTGCCAGCTGGACGGGGCAAAACCTAATTGGAAACACCATATATTTT. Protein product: CASWTGQNLIGNTIYF.

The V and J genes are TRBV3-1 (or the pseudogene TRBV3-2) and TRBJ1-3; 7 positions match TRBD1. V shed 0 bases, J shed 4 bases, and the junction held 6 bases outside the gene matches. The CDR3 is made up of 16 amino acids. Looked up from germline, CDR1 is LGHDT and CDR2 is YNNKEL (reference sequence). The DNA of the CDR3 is TGTGCCAGCAGCCAAGATCTTGAAGGGGGCGGAAACACCATATATTTT. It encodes CASSQDLEGGGNTIYF.

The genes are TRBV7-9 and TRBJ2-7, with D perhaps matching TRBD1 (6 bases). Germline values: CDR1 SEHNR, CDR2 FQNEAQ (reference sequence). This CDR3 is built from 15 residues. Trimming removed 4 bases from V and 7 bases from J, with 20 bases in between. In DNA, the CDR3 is TGTGCCAGCAGCTCATCGACAGGCCCCATTGGTGAGCAGTACTTC. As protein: CASSSSTGPIGEQYF.

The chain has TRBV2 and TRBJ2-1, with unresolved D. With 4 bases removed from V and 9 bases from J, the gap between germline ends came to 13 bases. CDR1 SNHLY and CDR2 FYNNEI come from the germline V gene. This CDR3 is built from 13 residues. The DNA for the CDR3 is TGTGCCAGCAGTGGGGCCAACCGCGGTGAGCAGTTCTTC. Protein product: CASSGANRGEQFF.

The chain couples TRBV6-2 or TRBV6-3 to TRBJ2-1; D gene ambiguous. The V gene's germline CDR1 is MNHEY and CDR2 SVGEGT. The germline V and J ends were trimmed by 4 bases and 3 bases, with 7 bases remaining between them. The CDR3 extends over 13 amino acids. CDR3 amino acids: CASSLPVYNEQFF. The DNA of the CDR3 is TGTGCCAGCAGTTTACCCGTCTACAATGAGCAGTTCTTC.

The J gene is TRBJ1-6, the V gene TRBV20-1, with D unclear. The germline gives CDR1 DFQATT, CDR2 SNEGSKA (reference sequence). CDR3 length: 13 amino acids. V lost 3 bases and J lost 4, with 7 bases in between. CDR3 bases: TGCAGTGCTAGTCGGGAGTATAATTCACCCCTCCACTTT. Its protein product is CSASREYNSPLHF.

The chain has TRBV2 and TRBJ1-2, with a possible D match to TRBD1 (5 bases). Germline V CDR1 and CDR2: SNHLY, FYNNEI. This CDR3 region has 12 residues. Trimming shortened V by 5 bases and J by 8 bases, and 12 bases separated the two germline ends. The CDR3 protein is CASSRGEGGYTF. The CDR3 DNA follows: TGTGCCAGCAGTCGGGGCGAGGGGGGCTACACCTTC.

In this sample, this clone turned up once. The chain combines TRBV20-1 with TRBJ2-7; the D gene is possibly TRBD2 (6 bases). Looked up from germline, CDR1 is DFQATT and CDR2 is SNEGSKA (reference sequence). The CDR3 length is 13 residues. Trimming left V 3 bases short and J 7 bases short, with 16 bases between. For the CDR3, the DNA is TGCAGTGCTAGTTTACTAGCTGTAGGGGAGCAGTACTTC. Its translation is CSASLLAVGEQYF.

Here the CDR3 reads CASGPSGPKETQYF. The CDR3 DNA reads TGTGCCAGCGGCCCTAGCGGGCCCAAGGAGACCCAGTACTTC. The chain is built from TRBV21-1 and TRBJ2-5; the table names TRBD2, a call not compared with the DNA. TRBV21-1 is termed a pseudogene. This CDR3 spans 14 amino acids.

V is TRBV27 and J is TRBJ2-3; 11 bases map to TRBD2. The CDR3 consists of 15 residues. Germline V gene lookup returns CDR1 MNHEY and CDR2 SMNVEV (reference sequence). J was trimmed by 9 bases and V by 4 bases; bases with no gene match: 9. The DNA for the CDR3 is TGTGCCAGCAGTTGGACTAGCGGGTCCGGAGGGACGCAGTATTTT. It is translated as CASSWTSGSGGTQYF.

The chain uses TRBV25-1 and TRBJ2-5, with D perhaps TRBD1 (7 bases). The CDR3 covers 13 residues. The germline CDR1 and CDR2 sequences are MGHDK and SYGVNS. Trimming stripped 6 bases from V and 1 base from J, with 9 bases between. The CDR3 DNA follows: TGTGCCAGCAGCAGGGGGGCCCAAGAGACCCAGTACTTC. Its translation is CASSRGAQETQYF.

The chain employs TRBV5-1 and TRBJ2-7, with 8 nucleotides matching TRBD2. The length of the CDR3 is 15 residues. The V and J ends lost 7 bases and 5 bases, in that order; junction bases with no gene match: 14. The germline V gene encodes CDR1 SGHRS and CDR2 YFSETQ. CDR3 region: CASQEAPGLDDEQYF. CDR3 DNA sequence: TGCGCCAGCCAAGAAGCACCGGGACTAGACGACGAGCAGTACTTC.

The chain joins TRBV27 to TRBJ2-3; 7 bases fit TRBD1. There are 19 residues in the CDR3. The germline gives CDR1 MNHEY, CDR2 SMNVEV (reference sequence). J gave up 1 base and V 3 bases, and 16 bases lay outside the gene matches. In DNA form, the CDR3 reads TGTGCCAGCAGTTTCCAAATATCTGGACAGGCGCTACGCACAGATACGCAGTATTTT. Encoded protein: CASSFQISGQALRTDTQYF.